This T cell receptor (beta chain) was found in a study of neurological immune-mediated disorders. Study-wide results and caveats: No link was found between any clinical or MRI feature and the multiple sclerosis repertoire cluster.

Sample time point: longitudinal time-point 2. With 10-nucleotide random UMIs included, cDNA was synthesized by 5'RACE. Via MiXCR, TCRdb re-called the 5' RACE reads, giving one row per CDR3 protein. The table has 65,000 to 85,000 distinct CDR3 sequences, 4.5% to 7.5% seen once. The table lists this clonotype with many counts. Its cognate antigen is unknown. V gave up 7 bases and J gave up 7 bases, with 10 bases separating them. The CDR3 contains 11 residues. Germline assignment: CDR1 LNHDA and CDR2 SQIVND (reference sequence). The gene calls are TRBV19 and TRBJ1-2; possible D gene TRBD1, 5 bases. Sequencing was performed on PBMCs. This TCR came from a woman aged 55-69 years with multiple sclerosis. The CDR3 region is CASTLGGGYTF. The CDR3 region has the DNA TGTGCCAGTACCCTCGGGGGTGGCTACACCTTC.